There are many counts of the clone carrying this T cell receptor (beta chain). Antigen specificity is unknown. The sample belongs to a study of T cells in Graves' hyperthyroidism and ophthalmopathy. Whole-study results and caveats: Model-based prediction identified ophthalmopathy a median around seven months prior to its onset.

RNA transcripts served as the template for amplifying TCR beta CDR3 regions. TCR CDR3 regions were first amplified by RT-PCR with HTBI primers. TCRdb called the multiplex PCR reads again in MiXCR, with one record for every CDR3 protein. The sample lists about 760,000 distinct CDR3 sequences; approximately 40% were seen once. CDR3 length equals 12 residues. Between the trimmed V and J ends, which lost 5 bases and 10 bases, there was a span of 9 bases. CDR1 and CDR2 (germline): PRHDT, FYEKMQ (reference sequence). Hyperthyroidism of Graves' type that showed no ophthalmopathy progression within 18 months was stable. Patients aged 18 to 65 with hyperthyroidism were newly diagnosed, with duration under 2 months. Lactation, pregnancy, other autoimmune disease or uncontrolled infection led to exclusion of patients.

The clonotype comes from a middle-aged woman with Graves' hyperthyroidism. The chain is built from TRBV13 and TRBJ1-6; unclear D gene. The sample consisted of blood. The CDR3 loop is CASSLRVSPLHF. The CDR3 DNA sequence: TGTGCCAGCAGCCTCCGGGTCTCACCCCTCCACTTT. Based on the CDR3 plus reference TRBV13 and TRBJ1-6, the full variable domain is AAGVIQSPRHLIKEKRETATLKCYPIPRHDTVYWYQQGPGQDPQFLISFYEKMQSDKGSIPDRFSAQQFSDYHSELNMSSLELGDSALYFCASSLRVSPLHFGNGTRLTVT.